One sample yielded the 10 T cell receptor beta chains listed below, sequenced in a study of blood T cells in healthy people across ages. Primed by a sample-barcoded 5' primer and a J-beta primer mix, a second PCR proceeded for about 6 to 12 cycles. TCRdb used MiXCR to reprocess the 5' RACE reads, holding one entry per CDR3 protein. Here the sample spans about 900,000 distinct CDR3 sequences, around 62% being singletons. Specimen: blood. The source of these receptors is a man aged 25 to 40 in good health.

This chain connects TRBV7-6 to TRBJ2-7, with D perhaps TRBD1 (6 bases). CDR1 and CDR2 from the germline V gene are SGHVS and FNYEAQ. Trimming removed 5 bases at V and 3 bases at J, with 14 bases between. The CDR3 spans 14 residues. This CDR3 is CASSPTGIDYEQYF. The CDR3 DNA sequence: TGTGCCAGCAGCCCAACAGGGATCGACTACGAGCAGTACTTC.

This clonotype came up once. The rearrangement links TRBV7-9 to TRBJ1-2; TRBD1 aligns across 10 bases. Germline values: CDR1 SEHNR, CDR2 FQNEAQ (reference sequence). The CDR3 is 15 residues long. With V trimmed by 7 bases and J by 5 bases, 10 bases remained unmatched. CDR3: CASTSGQGREYGYTF. In DNA, the CDR3 is TGTGCCAGCACCTCGGGACAGGGGAGGGAGTATGGCTACACCTTC.

This sequence joins TRBV6-5 and TRBJ1-2; D may be TRBD1 (6 bases). CDR3 length: 15 residues. The V end lost 0 bases, the J end lost 6 bases, and 14 bases lay between the germline ends. Germline V gives CDR1 MNHEY, CDR2 SVGAGI. The CDR3 DNA reads TGTGCCAGCAGTTACTCAGGAACAGGGCAAGATGGCTACACCTTC. It specifies CASSYSGTGQDGYTF.

The chain combines TRBV20-1 with TRBJ1-2; D is unresolved. Germline values: CDR1 DFQATT, CDR2 SNEGSKA (reference sequence). Trimming removed 6 bases from V and 4 bases from J, with 9 bases in between. This CDR3 comprises 11 residues. This CDR3 is CSALPSYGYTF. Here the CDR3 DNA reads TGCAGTGCCCTCCCAAGCTATGGCTACACCTTC.

The V gene is TRBV7-3, the J gene TRBJ2-1, with 10 bases fitting TRBD1. Germline lookup yields CDR1 SGHTA and CDR2 FQGTGA. The CDR3 has 15 amino acids. V shed 3 bases, J shed 7 bases, and the junction held 6 bases outside the gene matches. The DNA for the CDR3 is TGTGCCAGCAGCTTTCAGGGACAGGGGCTAAATGAGCAGTTCTTC. It is translated as CASSFQGQGLNEQFF.

The chain recombines TRBV9 with TRBJ2-3; maybe TRBD2 (5 bases). Germline V gives CDR1 SGDLS, CDR2 YYNGEE. CDR3 length equals 16 residues. V was cut by 3 bases and J by 0 bases, with 14 bases left in between. CDR3 DNA sequence: TGTGCCAGCAGCGCCCACCTGCGGGCTAGCACAGATACGCAGTATTTT. This gives the protein CASSAHLRASTDTQYF.

The V gene is TRBV28, the J gene TRBJ2-7, with D possibly being TRBD1 (6 bases). Germline CDR1 is MDHEN and CDR2 is SYDVKM. This CDR3 contains 15 residues. Trimming removed 7 bases from V and 3 bases from J, with 19 bases in between. CDR3: CASTFTLDSYYEQYF. The CDR3 region has the DNA TGTGCCAGCACTTTTACCCTGGACAGTTACTACGAGCAGTACTTC.

The CDR3 region is CASSVRSSESGEQFF. The CDR3 nucleotides read TGTGCCAGCAGCGTAAGGTCTAGCGAGAGTGGGGAGCAGTTCTTC. The chain employs TRBV9 and TRBJ2-1; possible D gene TRBD2, 6 bases. The V end lost 1 base, the J end lost 10 bases, and 18 bases lay between the germline ends. This CDR3 has 15 residues. Germline CDR1 and CDR2: SGDLS and YYNGEE.

This chain uses TRBV7-4 with TRBJ2-1; 15 bases line up with TRBD2. Trimming took 5 bases from V and 8 from J; bases not matched to a gene: 10. CDR3 length: 17 amino acids. Germline CDR1 and CDR2: SGHVT and SQSDAQ. CDR3 nucleotides: TGTGCCAGCAGCATATGGACTAGCGGGGGGGCCTGGGATGAGCAGTTCTTC. This gives the protein CASSIWTSGGAWDEQFF.

This clonotype was counted a few times. The rearrangement joins TRBV27 to TRBJ1-6, with a tentative D call TRBD1 (6 bases). Trimming left V 5 bases short and J 4 bases short, with 12 bases between. The CDR3 consists of 15 residues. The germline CDR1 and CDR2 sequences are MNHEY and SMNVEV (reference sequence). As DNA, the CDR3 is TGTGCCAGCAGTCGTACAGGGAGTTATAATTCACCCCTCCACTTT. This gives the protein CASSRTGSYNSPLHF.